This TCR beta chain was found in a study of T-cell reconstitution after alpha-beta-depleted transplantation in children. Preparation of the TCRbeta library used unique molecular identifiers. TCRdb analysed the PCR reads with MiXCR anew, one entry per CDR3 protein. The repertoire holds hundreds of thousands of distinct CDR3 sequences, with roughly a tenth as singletons. Study outcomes and limitations: Where alpha-beta T cells came from about two months after transplant was reportedly several hundred expanded graft clones. TCRbeta diversity was high at day 60 in some patients (a result of surviving recipient T cells and thymic progenitors). Newly generated T cells supplied most T-cell counts and diversity one year post-transplant.

Germline CDR1 reads MNHNY; CDR2 reads SVGAGI (reference sequence). The CDR3 is 13 amino acids. Trimming took 6 bases from V and 7 from J; bases not matched to a gene: 7. This clonotype came up a few times. Its antigen is still unknown. This TCR derives from a child younger than two with acute myeloid leukemia, due to receive a stem cell transplant. Sequences were derived from PBMCs, sampled before TCRalphabeta/CD19-depleted stem cell transplant. This chain joins TRBV6-6 and TRBJ1-1, with 8 bases that match TRBD1. The CDR3 here is CASRMDRVVEAFF. The CDR3 nucleotides read TGTGCCAGCAGAATGGACAGGGTGGTTGAAGCTTTCTTT.